This entry describes one T cell receptor beta chain. The data belong to a study of T cells expressing NK-cell markers. CDR1 and CDR2 from the germline V gene are SGHVS and FNYEAQ. The CDR3 loop spans 16 amino acids. For TCR beta, cDNA was produced by 5'RACE template switching with UMIs. From the 5' RACE reads, TCRdb lists one entry per CDR3 protein and no DNA. The listing records roughly 23,000 distinct CDR3 sequences. The sequence derives from a man aged 18-75 years in good health. Source material: blood T cells: a sorted CD56 or NKG2C T cell subset, CD4+ or CD8+ T cells, or bulk PBMC T cells (not recorded which). The chain uses TRBV7-6 and TRBJ2-5; absent DNA, TCRdb's TRBD1 call cannot be checked. The CDR3 region is CASSLTRSGGRETQYF.